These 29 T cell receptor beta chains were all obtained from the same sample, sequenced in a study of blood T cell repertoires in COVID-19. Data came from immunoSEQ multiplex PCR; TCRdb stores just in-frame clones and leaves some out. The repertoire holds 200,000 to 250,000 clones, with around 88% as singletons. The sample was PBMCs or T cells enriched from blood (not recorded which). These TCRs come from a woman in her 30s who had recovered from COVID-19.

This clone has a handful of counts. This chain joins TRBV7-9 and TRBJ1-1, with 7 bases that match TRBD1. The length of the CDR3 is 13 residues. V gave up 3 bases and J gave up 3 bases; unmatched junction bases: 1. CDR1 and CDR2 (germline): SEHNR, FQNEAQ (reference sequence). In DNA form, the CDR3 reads TGTGCCAGCAGCTTTCAGGGGGACACTGAAGCTTTCTTT. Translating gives CASSFQGDTEAFF.

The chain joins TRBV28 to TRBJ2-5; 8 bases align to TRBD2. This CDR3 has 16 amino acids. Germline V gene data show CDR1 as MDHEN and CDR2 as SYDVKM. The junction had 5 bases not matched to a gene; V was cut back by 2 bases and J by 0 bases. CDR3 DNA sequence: TGTGCCAGCAGTTTACTGGGCGGGAGGTACCAAGAGACCCAGTACTTC. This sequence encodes CASSLLGGRYQETQYF.

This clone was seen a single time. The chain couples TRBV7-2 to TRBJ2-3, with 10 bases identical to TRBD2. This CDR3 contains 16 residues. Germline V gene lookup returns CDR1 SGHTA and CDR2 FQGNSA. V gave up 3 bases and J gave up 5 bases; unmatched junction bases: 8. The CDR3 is CASSFQALAGEDTQYF. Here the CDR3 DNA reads TGTGCCAGCAGCTTTCAGGCCCTAGCGGGAGAAGATACGCAGTATTTT.

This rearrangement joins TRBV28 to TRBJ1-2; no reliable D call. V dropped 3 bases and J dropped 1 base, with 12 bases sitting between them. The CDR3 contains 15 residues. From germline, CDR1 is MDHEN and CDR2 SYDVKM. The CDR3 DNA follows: TGTGCCAGCAGTTTCCCGCCGGGAGTTAACTATGGCTACACCTTC. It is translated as CASSFPPGVNYGYTF.

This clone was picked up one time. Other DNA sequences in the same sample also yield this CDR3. The CDR3 loop reads CAWSGQGSYEQYF. The CDR3 nucleotides are TGTGCCTGGAGTGGACAGGGCTCCTACGAGCAGTACTTC. The gene calls are TRBV30 and TRBJ2-7; 7 bases are shared with TRBD1. CDR1 GTSNPN and CDR2 SVGIG come from the germline V gene (reference sequence). The CDR3 contains 13 residues. After removal of 1 base from V and 0 bases from J, the junction contained 0 bases not matched to a gene. Looking up the rest from reference TRBV30 and TRBJ2-7 gives the full variable domain: SQTIHQWPATLVQPVGSPLSLECTVEGTSNPNLYWYRQAAGRGLQLLFYSVGIGQISSEVPQNLSASRPQDRQFILSSKKLLLSDSGFYLCAWSGQGSYEQYFGPGTRLTVT.

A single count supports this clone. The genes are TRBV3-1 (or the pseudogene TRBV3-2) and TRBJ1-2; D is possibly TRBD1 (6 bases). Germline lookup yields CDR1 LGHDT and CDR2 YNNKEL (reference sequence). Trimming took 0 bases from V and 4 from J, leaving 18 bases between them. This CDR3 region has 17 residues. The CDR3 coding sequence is TGTGCCAGCAGCCAAGAAACGGACAGACAGGTACTCTATGGCTACACCTTC. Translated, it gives CASSQETDRQVLYGYTF.

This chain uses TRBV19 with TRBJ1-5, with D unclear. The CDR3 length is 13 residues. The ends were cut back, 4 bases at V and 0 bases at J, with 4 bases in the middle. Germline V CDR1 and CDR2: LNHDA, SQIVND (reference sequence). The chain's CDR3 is CASSTHSNQPQHF. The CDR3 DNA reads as TGTGCCAGTAGTACACATAGCAATCAGCCCCAGCATTTT.

The DNA of the CDR3 is TGTGCCAGCAGCTTTCCGACAGGCATAATAGGAGCTTTCTTT. Residues: CASSFPTGIIGAFF. The J gene is TRBJ1-1, the V gene TRBV7-2, with D tentatively TRBD1 (6 bases). Per germline, CDR1 SGHTA and CDR2 FQGNSA. The CDR3 contains 14 residues. With 3 bases removed from V and 10 bases from J, the gap between germline ends came to 18 bases.

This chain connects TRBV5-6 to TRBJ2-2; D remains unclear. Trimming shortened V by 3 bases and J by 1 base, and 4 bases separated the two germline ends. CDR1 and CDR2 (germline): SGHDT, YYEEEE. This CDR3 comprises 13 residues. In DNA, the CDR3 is TGTGCCAGCAGCTATAAGAACACCGGGGAGCTGTTTTTT. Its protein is CASSYKNTGELFF.

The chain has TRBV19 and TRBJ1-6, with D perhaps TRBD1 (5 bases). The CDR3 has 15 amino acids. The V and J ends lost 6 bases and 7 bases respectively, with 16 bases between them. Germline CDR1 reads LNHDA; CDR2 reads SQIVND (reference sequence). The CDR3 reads CASSLTGQGNSPLHF. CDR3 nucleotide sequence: TGTGCCAGTAGCCTCACCGGGCAGGGCAATTCACCCCTCCACTTT.

The DNA for the CDR3 is TGTGCCAGCAGCTATAGAGAAACAGGAACCGAAGCTTTCTTT. Translation: CASSYRETGTEAFF. The chain uses TRBV7-9 and TRBJ1-1, with TRBD1 as a possible D gene (5 bases). The germline V and J ends were trimmed by 4 bases and 8 bases, with 17 bases remaining between them. This CDR3 comprises 14 residues. Germline CDR1 and CDR2: SEHNR and FQNEAQ (reference sequence).

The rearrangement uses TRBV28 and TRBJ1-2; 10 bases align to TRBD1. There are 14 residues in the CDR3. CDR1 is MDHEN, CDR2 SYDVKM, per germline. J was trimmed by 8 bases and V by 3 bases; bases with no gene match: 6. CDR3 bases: TGTGCCAGCAGTTTCGGAGACAGGGGGCGGGGCTACACCTTC. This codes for CASSFGDRGRGYTF.

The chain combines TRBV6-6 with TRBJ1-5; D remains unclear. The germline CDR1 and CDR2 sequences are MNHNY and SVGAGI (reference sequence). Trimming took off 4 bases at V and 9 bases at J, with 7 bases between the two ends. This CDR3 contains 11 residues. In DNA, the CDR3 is TGTGCCAGCAGTTCCCGAGGGCCCCAGCATTTT. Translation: CASSSRGPQHF.

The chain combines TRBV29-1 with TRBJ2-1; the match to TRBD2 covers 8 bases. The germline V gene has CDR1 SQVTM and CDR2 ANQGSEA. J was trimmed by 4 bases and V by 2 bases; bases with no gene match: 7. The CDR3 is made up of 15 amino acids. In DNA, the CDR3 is TGCAGCGTTGAATCGACTAGCGAGCGATACAATGAGCAGTTCTTC. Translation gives CSVESTSERYNEQFF.

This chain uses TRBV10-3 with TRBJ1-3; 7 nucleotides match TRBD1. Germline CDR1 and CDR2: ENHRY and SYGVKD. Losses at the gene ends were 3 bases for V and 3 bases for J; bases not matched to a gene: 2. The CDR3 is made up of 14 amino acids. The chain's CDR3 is CAISERTGGNTIYF. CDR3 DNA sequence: TGTGCCATCAGTGAAAGGACAGGTGGAAACACCATATATTTT.

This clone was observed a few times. The CDR3 loop reads CASTTGGRDTEAFF. CDR3 in DNA: TGTGCCAGCACAACCGGGGGGCGGGATACTGAAGCTTTCTTT. J is TRBJ1-1 and V is TRBV25-1, with a tentative D call TRBD1 (6 bases). The CDR3 runs 14 residues. Germline V gene lookup returns CDR1 MGHDK and CDR2 SYGVNS. V lost 7 bases to trimming and J lost 5 bases, with 17 bases between them.

The CDR3 sequence: CAITWGESGTGELFF. CDR3 nucleotides: TGTGCCATCACCTGGGGGGAGAGTGGCACCGGGGAGCTGTTTTTT. The chain uses TRBV10-3 and TRBJ2-2; a possible D gene is TRBD2 (6 bases). CDR1 and CDR2 from the germline V gene are ENHRY and SYGVKD. The CDR3 contains 15 residues. V shed 7 bases and J shed 4 bases, with 16 bases lying between them.

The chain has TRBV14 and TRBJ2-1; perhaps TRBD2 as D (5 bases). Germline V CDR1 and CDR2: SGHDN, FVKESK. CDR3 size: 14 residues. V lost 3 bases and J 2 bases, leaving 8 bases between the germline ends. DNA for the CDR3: TGTGCCAGCAGCCAGGATAGCGCCTACAATGAGCAGTTCTTC. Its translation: CASSQDSAYNEQFF. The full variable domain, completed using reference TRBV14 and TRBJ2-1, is EAGVTQFPSHSVIEKGQTVTLRCDPISGHDNLYWYRRVMGKEIKFLLHFVKESKQDESGMPNNRFLAERTGGTYSTLKVQPAELEDSGVYFCASSQDSAYNEQFFGPGTRLTVL.

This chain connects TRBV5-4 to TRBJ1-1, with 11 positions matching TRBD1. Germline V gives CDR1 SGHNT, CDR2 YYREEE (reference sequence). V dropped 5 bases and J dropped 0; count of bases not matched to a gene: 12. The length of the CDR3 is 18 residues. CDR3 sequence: CASSFDTRDRGMNTEAFF. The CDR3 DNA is TGTGCCAGCAGTTTTGATACCCGGGACAGGGGGATGAACACTGAAGCTTTCTTT.

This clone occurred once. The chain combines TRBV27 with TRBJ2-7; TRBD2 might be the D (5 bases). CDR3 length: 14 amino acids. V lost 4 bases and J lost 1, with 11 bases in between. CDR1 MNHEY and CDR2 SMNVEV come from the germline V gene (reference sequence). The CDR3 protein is CASSYRRGSYEQYF. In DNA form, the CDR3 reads TGTGCCAGCAGTTACCGACGGGGATCCTACGAGCAGTACTTC.

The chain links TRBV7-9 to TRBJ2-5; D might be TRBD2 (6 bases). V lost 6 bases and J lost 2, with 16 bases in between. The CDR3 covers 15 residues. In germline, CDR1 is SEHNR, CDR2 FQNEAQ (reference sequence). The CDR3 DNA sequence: TGTGCCAGCAGGGCCTTGGGAGGAGGGCAAGAGACCCAGTACTTC. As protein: CASRALGGGQETQYF. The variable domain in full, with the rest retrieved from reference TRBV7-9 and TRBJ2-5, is DTGVSQNPRHKITKRGQNVTFRCDPISEHNRLYWYRQTLGQGPEFLTYFQNEAQLEKSRLLSDRFSAERPKGSFSTLEIQRTEQGDSAMYLCASRALGGGQETQYFGPGTRLLVL.

The CDR3 DNA sequence: TGTGCCACCAGCAGAGGGACAGGAGTAAACTATGGCTACACCTTC. The encoded protein is CATSRGTGVNYGYTF. The V gene is TRBV15, the J gene TRBJ1-2, with 7 bases matching TRBD1. The V gene end was trimmed by 1 base and the J gene end by 2 bases; junction bases not matched to a gene: 4. Per the germline V gene, CDR1 is LNHNV and CDR2 is YYDKDF (reference sequence). This CDR3 comprises 15 residues.

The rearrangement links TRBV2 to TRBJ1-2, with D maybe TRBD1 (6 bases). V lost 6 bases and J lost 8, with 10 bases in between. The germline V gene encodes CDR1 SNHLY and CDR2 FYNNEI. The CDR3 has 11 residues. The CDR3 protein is CASSRTEGYTF. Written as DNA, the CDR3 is TGTGCCAGCAGCAGGACAGAAGGCTACACCTTC.

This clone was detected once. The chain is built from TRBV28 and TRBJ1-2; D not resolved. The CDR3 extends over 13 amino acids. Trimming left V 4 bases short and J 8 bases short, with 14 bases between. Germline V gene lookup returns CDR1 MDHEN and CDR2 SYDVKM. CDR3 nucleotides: TGTGCCAGCAGTTCCCCGGACTACTTCGGCTACACCTTC. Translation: CASSSPDYFGYTF.

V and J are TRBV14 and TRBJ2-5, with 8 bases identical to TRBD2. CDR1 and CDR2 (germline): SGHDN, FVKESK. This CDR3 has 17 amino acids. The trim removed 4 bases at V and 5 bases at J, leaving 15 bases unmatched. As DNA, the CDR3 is TGTGCCAGCAGCCCTAATCGTAAAGCGGGAGCAGGGGAGACCCAGTACTTC. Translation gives CASSPNRKAGAGETQYF.

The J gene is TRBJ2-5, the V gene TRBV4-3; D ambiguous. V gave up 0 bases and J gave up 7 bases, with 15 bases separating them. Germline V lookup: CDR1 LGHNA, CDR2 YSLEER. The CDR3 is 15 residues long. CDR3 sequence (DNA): TGCGCCAGCAGCCAAGAAGTGGCCGCCCTGGCGACCCAGTACTTC. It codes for CASSQEVAALATQYF.

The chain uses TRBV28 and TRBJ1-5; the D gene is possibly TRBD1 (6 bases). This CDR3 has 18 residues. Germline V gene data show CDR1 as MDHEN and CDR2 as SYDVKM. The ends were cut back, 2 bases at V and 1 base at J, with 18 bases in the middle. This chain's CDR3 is CASSLPGGGWGSNQPQHF. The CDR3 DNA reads TGTGCCAGCAGTTTACCCGGGGGGGGCTGGGGAAGCAATCAGCCCCAGCATTTT. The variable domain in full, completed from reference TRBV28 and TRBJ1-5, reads DVKVTQSSRYLVKRTGEKVFLECVQDMDHENMFWYRQDPGLGLRLIYFSYDVKMKEKGDIPEGYSVSREKKERFSLILESASTNQTSMYLCASSLPGGGWGSNQPQHFGDGTRLSIL.

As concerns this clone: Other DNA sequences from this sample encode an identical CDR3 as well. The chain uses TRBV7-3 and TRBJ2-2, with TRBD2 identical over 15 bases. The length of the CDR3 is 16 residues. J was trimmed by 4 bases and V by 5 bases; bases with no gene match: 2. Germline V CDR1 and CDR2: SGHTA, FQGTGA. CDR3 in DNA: TGTGCCAGCAGCCTGGGACTAGCGGGAGGCACCGGGGAGCTGTTTTTT. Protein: CASSLGLAGGTGELFF.

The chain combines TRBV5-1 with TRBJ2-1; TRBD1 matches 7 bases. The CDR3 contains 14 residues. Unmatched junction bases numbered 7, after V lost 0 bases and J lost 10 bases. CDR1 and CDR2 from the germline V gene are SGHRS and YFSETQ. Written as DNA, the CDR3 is TGCGCCAGCAGCTTGGGACAGGGTGGGCGAGAGCAGTTCTTC. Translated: CASSLGQGGREQFF. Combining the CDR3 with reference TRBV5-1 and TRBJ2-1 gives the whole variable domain KAGVTQTPRYLIKTRGQQVTLSCSPISGHRSVSWYQQTPGQGLQFLFEYFSETQRNKGNFPGRFSGRQFSNSRSEMNVSTLELGDSALYLCASSLGQGGREQFFGPGTRLTVL.